This entry lists 14 T cell receptor beta chains sequenced from one sample in a study of tumor-infiltrating lymphocytes in primary liver carcinoma. In addition to blood RNA drawn from unsorted whole blood, germline DNA was extracted. The authors made TCR beta cDNA from 400 to 600 ng total RNA with a constant-region primer. ARM-PCR was slightly modified, and three nested multiplex PCR rounds with it gave rise to the TCR beta libraries. TRBV1-TRBV30 forward primers and a C-beta reverse primer were used in the first two PCR rounds, which each ran for approximately 11 cycles. TCRdb analysed the multiplex PCR reads with MiXCR anew, one entry per CDR3 protein. The profile covers fewer than 250,000 distinct CDR3 sequences, with less than 70% appearing a single time and around 7.1% taken by the ten largest. Sequences were obtained from peripheral blood. These TCRs come from a woman aged 60 to 75 with primary liver carcinoma and hepatitis B virus infection.

This clonotype was recorded once. The genes are TRBV11-2 and TRBJ2-7, with TRBD2 identical over 8 bases. This CDR3 comprises 17 residues. Germline V gives CDR1 SGHAT, CDR2 FQNNGV. V lost 0 bases to trimming and J lost 0 bases; unmatched junction nucleotides: 7. The CDR3 reads CASSLDRGGKFSYEQYF. The DNA of the CDR3 is TGTGCCAGCAGCTTAGATCGGGGGGGAAAGTTCTCCTACGAGCAGTACTTC.

The sample holds many counts of this clonotype. The chain recombines TRBV6-1 with TRBJ2-2; TRBD2 agrees at 8 bases. Germline V gene sequence: CDR1 MNHNS, CDR2 SASEGT. The V segment lost 6 bases and the J segment 1 base; nucleotides outside the gene matches: 4. The CDR3 spans 15 residues. CDR3 sequence: CASSRTSWNTGELFF. The CDR3 coding sequence is TGTGCCAGCAGCCGGACTAGCTGGAACACCGGGGAGCTGTTTTTT.

In regard to this clonotype: Possible read error: a much larger clone is one base away. The V gene is TRBV12-3 or TRBV12-4, the J gene TRBJ1-5; 8 bases agree with TRBD1. V lost 7 bases and J lost 5; bases outside the gene matches: 19. This CDR3 spans 18 amino acids. The DNA of the CDR3 is TGTGCCAGCACCTTATTCATAGGACAGGGAAGGTTTGATCAGCCCCAGCATTTT. Its translation: CASTLFIGQGRFDQPQHF.

The chain is built from TRBV6-1 and TRBJ1-2; D might be TRBD1 (6 bases). The CDR3 sequence is 16 residues long. Trimming shortened V by 6 bases and J by 5 bases, and 22 bases separated the two germline ends. The V gene's germline CDR1 is MNHNS and CDR2 SASEGT. CDR3 amino acids: CASRQARTARTYGYTF. The CDR3 region has the DNA TGTGCCAGCAGACAGGCCCGGACAGCTCGAACTTATGGCTACACCTTC.

Regarding this clonotype: Because the CDR3 is missing its conserved closing phenylalanine or tryptophan, this is likely a read error. V usage is TRBV11-2 and J usage is TRBJ1-5; 7 positions agree with TRBD1. Germline V CDR1 and CDR2: SGHAT, FQNNGV. This CDR3 has 13 amino acids. CDR3 sequence: CASSWDSNQSQHL. CDR3 nucleotides: TGTGCCAGCAGCTGGGACAGCAATCAGTCCCAGCATCTT.

This clonotype showed up just a few times. CDR3 residues: CASSLGQGINQPQHF. For the CDR3, the DNA is TGTGCCAGCAGCTTAGGACAGGGGATCAATCAGCCCCAGCATTTT. The chain joins TRBV7-8 to TRBJ1-5; 8 bases match TRBD1. The CDR3 sequence is 15 residues long. After removal of 1 base from V and 3 bases from J, the junction contained 2 bases not matched to a gene. From germline, CDR1 is SGHVS and CDR2 FQNEAQ.

In its sample, this clonotype was seen a few times. This may arise from a read error, as a much more abundant clone is one base away. No conserved phenylalanine or tryptophan is present at the end of the CDR3, so a read error is the likely explanation. The chain has TRBV12-3 or TRBV12-4 and TRBJ2-1; 11 nucleotides line up with TRBD2. The CDR3 is 15 amino acids. Unmatched junction bases numbered 6, after V lost 6 bases and J lost 5 bases. The CDR3 region has the DNA TGTGCCAGCAGGCCCCGACTAGCGGGAAACAATGAGCAGTTCTTA. This gives the protein CASRPRLAGNNEQFL.

This clonotype was recorded many times. V is TRBV6-5 and J is TRBJ2-2; maybe TRBD1 (6 bases). CDR1 MNHEY and CDR2 SVGAGI come from the germline V gene. CDR3 length: 13 residues. Trimming took off 10 bases at V and 6 bases at J, with 15 bases between the two ends. This CDR3 is CATRTGFAGELFF. The CDR3 DNA reads TGTGCCACCCGAACAGGGTTCGCCGGGGAGCTGTTTTTT.

This clonotype was detected only a few times. This sequence may be a read error, since a much larger clone differs from it by one base. The chain couples TRBV10-2 to TRBJ2-3, with D possibly matching TRBD1 (6 bases). The CDR3 length is 14 residues. Germline V gene lookup returns CDR1 WSHSY and CDR2 SAAADI. The CDR3 region is CTSSRQDRADTQYF. DNA of the CDR3: TGCACCAGCAGCCGACAGGACCGGGCAGATACGCAGTATTTT.

There are a few counts of this clonotype. The gene calls are TRBV19 and TRBJ1-1, with no clear D. V dropped 4 bases and J dropped 6 bases, with 15 bases sitting between them. The germline V gene has CDR1 LNHDA and CDR2 SQIVND (reference sequence). This CDR3 spans 14 amino acids. The CDR3 reads CASSNTYGGAEAFF. In DNA form, the CDR3 reads TGTGCCAGTAGTAACACATATGGAGGCGCTGAAGCTTTCTTT.

This sequence joins TRBV7-9 and TRBJ2-7; D may match TRBD1 or TRBD2 (6 bases each). Germline V gene lookup returns CDR1 SEHNR and CDR2 FQNEAQ (reference sequence). V lost 7 bases and J lost 1, with 17 bases in between. The CDR3 consists of 15 residues. CDR3 sequence reads: CASNQEGDSSYEQYF. CDR3 in DNA: TGTGCCAGCAACCAGGAGGGGGATTCTTCCTACGAGCAGTACTTC.

Comment on this clonotype: This sequence may be a read error, since a much larger clone differs from it by one base. The CDR3 does not end in the conserved phenylalanine or tryptophan, so this is likely a read error. The chain uses TRBV5-4 and TRBJ2-6, with D unresolved. V was trimmed by 4 bases and J by 0 bases, leaving 5 bases between them. CDR3 size: 14 residues. Germline CDR1 SGHNT, CDR2 YYREEE (reference sequence). CDR3 loop: CASSPYSGANVLTL. Here the CDR3 DNA reads TGTGCCAGCAGCCCCTACTCTGGGGCCAACGTCCTGACTCTC.

V usage is TRBV7-9 and J usage is TRBJ1-2, with TRBD1 matching 7 bases. CDR3 size: 14 residues. Germline CDR1 reads SEHNR; CDR2 reads FQNEAQ (reference sequence). The ends lost 1 base at V and 4 bases at J; junction bases unmatched: 3. CDR3 residues: CASSLVSGGYGYTF. The CDR3 DNA follows: TGTGCCAGCAGCTTAGTTTCAGGGGGCTATGGCTACACCTTC.

V and J are TRBV4-1 and TRBJ1-1; possible D gene TRBD1, 6 bases. Trimming cost V 0 bases and J 5 bases, with 16 bases left between them. This CDR3 region has 16 residues. Germline V gene lookup returns CDR1 MGHRA and CDR2 YSYEKL. CDR3 amino acids: CASSQEYGTWDTEAFF. The DNA for the CDR3 is TGCGCCAGCAGCCAAGAATACGGGACATGGGATACTGAAGCTTTCTTT.